One and the same sample provided the 16 T cell receptor beta chains below, sequenced in a study of T-cell memory formation after mild COVID-19 (dated by TCRdb to about 2021). Libraries were made using 5' RACE. The reads were generated on an Illumina NovaSeq 6000. The public reads were reprocessed in TCRdb via fastp at Q25 and MiXCR, keeping in-frame beta chains. Here each entry gathers all rows of one CDR3 protein and keeps the most common genes and DNA. The sample table records about 540,000 distinct CDR3 sequences; roughly 20% of these occur just once. The leading ten clones occupy about 12% of the sample. The sample taken for sequencing was PBMCs or a T cell subset sorted from them (not recorded which). The receptors were gathered from an adult woman who had mild COVID-19 (a few samples of this study predate the infection). The sample titles of this study are shuffled in the database, so cell type and time point are left out; the donor was told from shared clones.

The genes are TRBV10-3 and TRBJ2-5, with TRBD1 matching over 9 bases. Trimming at V came to 10 bases and at J to 5 bases, leaving 14 bases not matched to a gene. This CDR3 spans 15 amino acids. From germline, CDR1 is ENHRY and CDR2 SYGVKD. The CDR3 protein is CATRRAGTGQETQYF. CDR3 sequence (DNA): TGTGCCACCCGAAGGGCCGGGACAGGGCAGGAGACCCAGTACTTC.

There are a few counts of this clonotype. The chain recombines TRBV19 with TRBJ1-1; TRBD1 matches 10 bases. CDR1 and CDR2 (germline): LNHDA, SQIVND (reference sequence). With V trimmed by 7 bases and J by 0 bases, 11 bases remained unmatched. The CDR3 is made up of 17 amino acids. CDR3 in DNA: TGTGCCAGTACCTTTACCGGGACAGGGGCTTTGAACACTGAAGCTTTCTTT. Its translation is CASTFTGTGALNTEAFF.

The rearrangement joins TRBV7-2 to TRBJ2-1; 7 bases agree with TRBD2. The CDR3 loop spans 15 amino acids. V lost 5 bases to trimming and J lost 6 bases; unmatched junction nucleotides: 10. Germline CDR1 and CDR2: SGHTA and FQGNSA. CDR3 nucleotides: TGTGCCAGCAGCCACTTAGCGGGCGACTTCAATGAGCAGTTCTTC. It translates to CASSHLAGDFNEQFF.

This sequence joins TRBV20-1 and TRBJ2-1; 7 nucleotides line up with TRBD2. The length of the CDR3 is 14 residues. The V and J ends lost 0 bases and 9 bases, in that order; junction bases with no gene match: 8. CDR1 is DFQATT, CDR2 SNEGSKA, per germline (reference sequence). For the CDR3, the DNA is TGCAGTGCTAGAGAACTAGCCCCGGGGGGTGAGCAGTTCTTC. Translation gives CSARELAPGGEQFF.

This chain uses TRBV20-1 with TRBJ2-2; D possibly corresponds to TRBD1 (5 bases). Deletions cut 5 bases from V and 4 bases from J, with 14 bases between. CDR1 is DFQATT, CDR2 SNEGSKA, per germline (reference sequence). The CDR3 is made up of 14 amino acids. The chain's CDR3 is CSALAPRGTGELFF. The CDR3 DNA reads TGCAGTGCTCTCGCCCCTAGGGGCACCGGGGAGCTGTTTTTT.

This clonotype was recorded at least ten times. The J gene is TRBJ2-5, the V gene TRBV3-1; TRBD1 or TRBD2 may be the D gene (5 bases each). Trimming took 4 bases from V and 1 from J, leaving 7 bases between them. This CDR3 is 13 amino acids long. Germline V gene data show CDR1 as LGHDT and CDR2 as YNNKEL (reference sequence). This CDR3 reads CASSPGTQETQYF. CDR3 nucleotides: TGTGCCAGCAGCCCCGGGACCCAAGAGACCCAGTACTTC.

This clonotype was seen more than once but under ten times. The chain employs TRBV6-2 or TRBV6-3 and TRBJ1-1; D gene unclear. Germline CDR1 is MNHEY and CDR2 is SVGEGT. This CDR3 has 14 residues. With 7 bases removed from V and 1 base from J, the gap between germline ends came to 13 bases. This chain's CDR3 is CASTPSWANTEAFF. Written as DNA, the CDR3 is TGTGCCAGCACCCCCAGTTGGGCGAACACTGAAGCTTTCTTT.

The chain couples TRBV24-1 to TRBJ1-1; no clear D. This CDR3 has 13 residues. The ends were cut back, 9 bases at V and 8 bases at J, with 18 bases in the middle. CDR1 is KGHDR, CDR2 SFDVKD, per germline. The DNA for the CDR3 is TGTGCCACCCAAAGCCACTCAAGGACCGAAGCTTTCTTT. It translates to CATQSHSRTEAFF.

This clonotype has only a few counts. The V call is TRBV15, the J call TRBJ2-3; D may correspond to TRBD1 or TRBD2 (5 bases each). Deletions cut 1 base from V and 2 bases from J, with 10 bases between. This CDR3 comprises 15 residues. Germline V gene lookup returns CDR1 LNHNV and CDR2 YYDKDF (reference sequence). The CDR3 DNA is TGTGCCACCAGCAGAGGGGGCGGGCCCACAGATACGCAGTATTTT. As protein: CATSRGGGPTDTQYF.

This clonotype has more than one count but fewer than ten. CDR3 DNA: TGCAGTGCTAGAGATCCGCTCATGTCTAGCACAGATACGCAGTATTTT. Its translation: CSARDPLMSSTDTQYF. The chain uses TRBV20-1 and TRBJ2-3; the D is unclear. There are 16 residues in the CDR3. Germline-derived CDR1 and CDR2 are DFQATT and SNEGSKA (reference sequence). The V end lost 0 bases, the J end lost 0 bases, and 13 bases lay between the germline ends.

The gene calls are TRBV10-2 and TRBJ1-2, with D tentatively TRBD1 (5 bases). The CDR3 spans 14 residues. Germline values: CDR1 WSHSY, CDR2 SAAADI. V lost 3 bases to trimming and J lost 5 bases, with 13 bases between them. The CDR3 spells CASSEGAEMYGYTF. The CDR3 DNA reads as TGCGCCAGCAGTGAAGGGGCAGAGATGTATGGCTACACCTTC.

The V gene is TRBV20-1, the J gene TRBJ1-2; D remains ambiguous. Per germline, CDR1 DFQATT and CDR2 SNEGSKA (reference sequence). The V end was cut by 2 bases, the J end by 4 bases, with 11 bases between. CDR3 length: 13 amino acids. CDR3 region: CSARRLDLYGYTF. In DNA form, the CDR3 reads TGCAGTGCTAGACGACTCGACCTCTATGGCTACACCTTC.

Only a few counts were recorded for this clonotype. The chain has TRBV11-2 and TRBJ2-5; a weak D match, TRBD2 (5 bases). V shed 7 bases and J shed 5 bases, with 23 bases lying between them. The germline V gene encodes CDR1 SGHAT and CDR2 FQNNGV. The CDR3 sequence is 16 residues long. The CDR3 DNA sequence: TGTGCCAGCACCCTTACGGGCGGCCCGGGATCGGAGACCCAGTACTTC. It specifies CASTLTGGPGSETQYF.

The genes are TRBV7-9 and TRBJ1-1, with D perhaps TRBD1 (5 bases). The V end lost 0 bases, the J end lost 7 bases, and 12 bases lay between the germline ends. Looked up from germline, CDR1 is SEHNR and CDR2 is FQNEAQ (reference sequence). The CDR3 length is 14 residues. Written as DNA, the CDR3 is TGTGCCAGCAGCTTAGCCATTGGGGGGGATGAAGCTTTCTTT. Translated, it gives CASSLAIGGDEAFF. The full variable domain, rest sourced from reference TRBV7-9 and TRBJ1-1, is DTGVSQNPRHKITKRGQNVTFRCDPISEHNRLYWYRQTLGQGPEFLTYFQNEAQLEKSRLLSDRFSAERPKGSFSTLEIQRTEQGDSAMYLCASSLAIGGDEAFFGQGTRLTVV.

This clonotype occurred many times. The gene calls are TRBV5-1 and TRBJ2-7; D is perhaps TRBD1 (6 bases). The V end lost 3 bases, the J end lost 2 bases, and 12 bases lay between the germline ends. This CDR3 spans 14 amino acids. CDR1 and CDR2 from the germline V gene are SGHRS and YFSETQ. The DNA for the CDR3 is TGCGCCAGCAGCTCCCGACAGGACACCTACGAGCAGTACTTC. Its protein product is CASSSRQDTYEQYF.

This clonotype was seen repeatedly, ten times or more. This chain connects TRBV3-1 to TRBJ2-7; 10 nucleotides match TRBD2. The CDR3 sequence is 18 residues long. With V trimmed by 0 bases and J by 3 bases, 11 bases remained unmatched. Germline-derived CDR1 and CDR2 are LGHDT and YNNKEL (reference sequence). The CDR3: CASSQDNSGGKPHYEQYF. The CDR3 DNA follows: TGTGCCAGCAGCCAAGATAATAGCGGGGGGAAGCCCCACTACGAGCAGTACTTC.